The 31 T cell receptor beta chains reported below all come from one sample, sequenced in a study of cytomegalovirus exposure and HLA in healthy donors (dated by TCRdb to 2016 to 2017). The method was the immunoSEQ multiplex PCR assay. A mixture of 60 forward primers for TCR Vbeta segments and 13 reverse primers for TCR Jbeta segments was used in the multiplex PCR. What TCRdb holds here is the immuneACCESS table cut down to in-frame rearrangements. Part of the clones is not present; checked against another copy, under half of the missing clones reflect an unresolved V gene, and the others are unexplained. This sample comprises around 91,000 clones, 75% to 80% of them detected only once. The leading ten clones occupy about 4.6% of the sample. Sequenced sample: PBMCs. These TCRs come from a woman between 40 and 50 years old in good health and CMV-seropositive.

The genes are TRBV11-2 and TRBJ2-2, with TRBD2 as a possible D gene (6 bases). The CDR3 is 15 residues long. Germline CDR1 is SGHAT and CDR2 is FQNNGV. Trimming cost V 1 base and J 3 bases, with 9 bases left between them. This CDR3 is CASSLVTRDTGELFF. As DNA, the CDR3 is TGTGCCAGCAGCTTAGTGACTAGGGACACCGGGGAGCTGTTTTTT.

This clone occurred a few times. The chain has TRBV7-9 and TRBJ1-1, with D hard to call. Per germline, CDR1 SEHNR and CDR2 FQNEAQ (reference sequence). The CDR3 consists of 13 residues. CDR3 nucleotides: TGTGGAGGAATCGCACACCCGAACACTGAAGCTTTCTTT. This gives the protein CGGIAHPNTEAFF.

The genes are TRBV4-1 and TRBJ1-5; 9 nucleotides line up with TRBD1. V shed 1 base and J 6 bases; nucleotides not matched to a gene: 1. The CDR3 is made up of 14 amino acids. Germline V CDR1 and CDR2: MGHRA, YSYEKL. CDR3 sequence reads: CASSQGTGAQPQHF. In nucleotides, the CDR3 is TGCGCCAGCAGCCAAGGGACAGGGGCTCAGCCCCAGCATTTT.

This rearrangement joins TRBV14 to TRBJ1-2, with TRBD1 matching 10 bases. The CDR3 is made up of 16 amino acids. The trim removed 4 bases at V and 1 base at J, leaving 6 bases unmatched. The germline gives CDR1 SGHDN, CDR2 FVKESK. The DNA of the CDR3 is TGTGCCAGCAGCCGGGACAGGGGAGCCCTTAACTATGGCTACACCTTC. Residues: CASSRDRGALNYGYTF.

The chain is built from TRBV5-6 and TRBJ1-1; 7 bases agree with TRBD1. The CDR3 contains 13 residues. The J segment lost 4 bases and the V segment lost 0 bases, leaving 0 bases of the junction unmatched. From germline, CDR1 is SGHDT and CDR2 YYEEEE. CDR3 sequence reads: CASSLDRGTEAFF. The CDR3 DNA is TGTGCCAGCAGCTTGGACAGGGGCACTGAAGCTTTCTTT. Combining the CDR3 with reference TRBV5-6 and TRBJ1-1 gives the whole variable domain DAGVTQSPTHLIKTRGQQVTLRCSPKSGHDTVSWYQQALGQGPQFIFQYYEEEERQRGNFPDRFSGHQFPNYSSELNVNALLLGDSALYLCASSLDRGTEAFFGQGTRLTVV.

This rearrangement joins TRBV9 to TRBJ2-7; 7 bases are shared with TRBD1. This CDR3 spans 14 amino acids. Germline loops: CDR1 SGDLS, CDR2 YYNGEE. J lost 3 bases, V lost 3 bases, and 6 bases had no gene match. This chain's CDR3 is CASSAGRQGYEQYF. The CDR3 region has the DNA TGTGCCAGCAGCGCTGGGAGACAGGGCTACGAGCAGTACTTC.

The V and J genes are TRBV4-3 and TRBJ1-4, with D possibly TRBD1 on 6 matching bases. The CDR3 consists of 14 residues. Germline V gene sequence: CDR1 LGHNA, CDR2 YSLEER. Trimming took 5 bases from V and 6 from J, leaving 13 bases between them. Written as DNA, the CDR3 is TGCGCCAGCAGCTCACGACAGGTTGATGAAAAACTGTTTTTT. It translates to CASSSRQVDEKLFF.

V is TRBV5-6 and J is TRBJ2-7; possibly TRBD1 for D (5 bases). This CDR3 is built from 14 residues. CDR1 and CDR2 from the germline V gene are SGHDT and YYEEEE. The V and J ends lost 4 bases and 3 bases respectively, with 14 bases between them. The CDR3 bases are TGTGCCAGCAGCCCGACAGTGAGTGTCTACGAGCAGTACTTC. It is translated as CASSPTVSVYEQYF.

In DNA form, the CDR3 reads TGTGCCAGCAGTAACAGGGGGAACACTGAAGCTTTCTTT. It codes for CASSNRGNTEAFF. The rearrangement uses TRBV21-1 and TRBJ1-1; the DNA was not compared with TRBD1, the D call given in the table. TRBV21-1 is shown as a pseudogene. The length of the CDR3 is 13 residues.

The chain is built from TRBV5-4 and TRBJ2-1, with a tentative D call TRBD1 (6 bases). V was shortened by 5 bases and J by 5 bases, with 17 bases between the two germline ends. CDR3 length: 15 amino acids. Germline V gene lookup returns CDR1 SGHNT and CDR2 YYREEE (reference sequence). The CDR3 region is CASRDPRTVHNEQFF. As DNA, the CDR3 is TGTGCCAGCAGGGACCCTCGGACAGTCCACAATGAGCAGTTCTTC.

This sequence joins TRBV5-1 and TRBJ1-4, with 7 bases lining up with TRBD1. Trimming removed 2 bases from V and 8 bases from J; junction bases left unmatched: 6. The CDR3 loop spans 14 amino acids. CDR1 is SGHRS, CDR2 YFSETQ, per germline. CDR3 nucleotide sequence: TGCGCCAGCAGCTTTGACAGGGCGGAGGAAAAACTGTTTTTT. Encoded protein: CASSFDRAEEKLFF.

The chain has TRBV6-1 and TRBJ1-1; D is undetermined. Trimming shortened V by 8 bases and J by 5 bases, and 21 bases separated the two germline ends. This CDR3 spans 15 amino acids. Per germline, CDR1 MNHNS and CDR2 SASEGT. CDR3 DNA: TGTGCCAGCCTCAACCCGACGGGGATGGGAACTGAAGCTTTCTTT. This translates into CASLNPTGMGTEAFF.

Concerning this clone: The germline gene is not matched at one end of the junction; a read error may be the cause. The chain uses TRBV6-1 and TRBJ2-7, with D possibly matching TRBD1 (6 bases). Germline CDR1 is MNHNS and CDR2 is SASEGT. This CDR3 has 15 residues. This chain's CDR3 is CASSAISGATYGQYF. The DNA for the CDR3 is TGTGCCAGCAGTGCAATTTCAGGGGCGACCTACGGGCAGTACTTC.

The gene calls are TRBV19 and TRBJ1-1; TRBD1 might be the D (5 bases). Germline lookup yields CDR1 LNHDA and CDR2 SQIVND (reference sequence). The ends were cut back, 1 base at V and 4 bases at J, with 13 bases in the middle. The CDR3 is 15 residues long. The CDR3 DNA follows: TGTGCCAGTAGTATAGCTCAGGGAGGCGGCACTGAAGCTTTCTTT. Amino acids: CASSIAQGGGTEAFF.

This chain uses TRBV19 with TRBJ2-5, with TRBD2 matching over 10 bases. Looked up from germline, CDR1 is LNHDA and CDR2 is SQIVND (reference sequence). The CDR3 is 15 amino acids. V shed 4 bases, J shed 4 bases, and the junction held 6 bases outside the gene matches. In DNA form, the CDR3 reads TGTGCCAGTAGTAACCTAGCGGGAGAAGGAGAGACCCAGTACTTC. Translating gives CASSNLAGEGETQYF. The complete variable domain, with remaining parts taken from reference TRBV19 and TRBJ2-5, reads DGGITQSPKYLFRKEGQNVTLSCEQNLNHDAMYWYRQDPGQGLRLIYYSQIVNDFQKGDIAEGYSVSREKKESFPLTVTSAQKNPTAFYLCASSNLAGEGETQYFGPGTRLLVL.

This clone was found once. The chain has TRBV15 and TRBJ2-2; the match to TRBD1 covers 8 bases. The V segment lost 3 bases and the J segment 3 bases; nucleotides outside the gene matches: 3. The CDR3 covers 15 residues. Germline assignment: CDR1 LNHNV and CDR2 YYDKDF (reference sequence). Here the CDR3 reads CATSRPGQDTGELFF. CDR3 nucleotides: TGTGCCACCAGCAGGCCGGGACAGGACACCGGGGAGCTGTTTTTT.

The chain links TRBV7-9 to TRBJ2-7; D is perhaps TRBD1 (5 bases). Germline values: CDR1 SEHNR, CDR2 FQNEAQ (reference sequence). Trimming pared 5 bases from V and 0 bases from J, leaving 11 bases between. CDR3 length equals 14 residues. CDR3 DNA: TGTGCCAGCAGCCAGGACAAGAGCTCCTACGAGCAGTACTTC. Protein product: CASSQDKSSYEQYF.

V usage is TRBV13 and J usage is TRBJ2-1; 8 bases agree with TRBD1. The J segment lost 9 bases and the V segment lost 5 bases, leaving 9 bases of the junction unmatched. Per the germline V gene, CDR1 is PRHDT and CDR2 is FYEKMQ (reference sequence). This CDR3 has 14 amino acids. CDR3 sequence (DNA): TGTGCCAGCAGCCAGGACCTCGACAGGGGTGAGCAGTTCTTC. Translated: CASSQDLDRGEQFF.

With respect to this clone: Relative to the germline gene, one junction end is altered; a read error may explain this. V gene TRBV7-7 combines with J gene TRBJ2-5; TRBD2 aligns across 14 bases. The CDR3 covers 16 residues. Germline V gene sequence: CDR1 SSHAT, CDR2 FNYEAQ (reference sequence). The CDR3 loop reads CASSLGLAGGEETQYF. CDR3 DNA: TGTGCTAGCAGCCTAGGACTAGCGGGAGGAGAAGAGACCCAGTACTTC.

This clone was observed once. The chain recombines TRBV7-2 with TRBJ2-7; 7 bases agree with TRBD2. The CDR3 is made up of 15 amino acids. With V trimmed by 1 base and J by 5 bases, 8 bases remained unmatched. In germline, CDR1 is SGHTA, CDR2 FQGNSA. The CDR3: CASSLVGTKGDEQYF. The DNA of the CDR3 is TGTGCCAGCAGCTTAGTAGGGACTAAGGGAGACGAGCAGTACTTC.

This clone has a handful of counts. This chain links TRBV6-1 with TRBJ2-1, with 7 bases that match TRBD2. Germline CDR1 reads MNHNS; CDR2 reads SASEGT. V gave up 0 bases and J gave up 9 bases; unmatched junction bases: 8. The CDR3 loop spans 15 amino acids. For the CDR3, the DNA is TGTGCCAGCAGTGAAGCACCTGTTGGGGGGGGTGAGCAGTTCTTC. Translated, it gives CASSEAPVGGGEQFF.

Concerning this clone itself: Its ends do not fully match the called genes, so a read error is possible. The chain couples TRBV20-1 to TRBJ2-1; the D gene is possibly TRBD1 (6 bases). Looked up from germline, CDR1 is DFQATT and CDR2 is SNEGSKA (reference sequence). This CDR3 comprises 11 residues. CDR3 residues: CSASTGPLAVF. The CDR3 DNA reads TGCAGTGCTAGCACAGGGCCGCTCGCTGTCTTC.

This chain joins TRBV5-8 and TRBJ2-3; D might be TRBD1 (5 bases). The CDR3 covers 16 residues. Germline CDR1 is SGHTS and CDR2 is YDEGEE. V lost 5 bases and J 0 bases, leaving 16 bases between the germline ends. CDR3 sequence reads: CASRTARTPSTDTQYF. The CDR3 DNA reads as TGTGCCAGCAGGACAGCCCGGACCCCTAGCACAGATACGCAGTATTTT.

By sample fraction, this clone is medium-sized (0.01 to 0.1%). The genes are TRBV7-3 and TRBJ1-2; 8 bases map to TRBD1. CDR3 length: 15 residues. CDR1 and CDR2 from the germline V gene are SGHTA and FQGTGA. Trimming at V came to 6 bases and at J to 0 bases, leaving 6 bases not matched to a gene. CDR3 nucleotides: TGTGCCAGCAGTTTAGGGGACAGGCCTAACTATGGCTACACCTTC. As protein: CASSLGDRPNYGYTF.

The V and J genes are TRBV5-4 and TRBJ2-3, with 10 bases matching TRBD1. The CDR3 spans 16 residues. Losses at the gene ends were 3 bases for V and 3 bases for J; bases not matched to a gene: 7. Per the germline V gene, CDR1 is SGHNT and CDR2 is YYREEE (reference sequence). The CDR3 loop reads CASSWGQGMRTDTQYF. The CDR3 nucleotides read TGTGCCAGCAGCTGGGGACAGGGGATGAGGACAGATACGCAGTATTTT.

CDR3 region: CASSQGLGGALYEQYF. CDR3 DNA: TGCGCCAGCAGCCAAGGCCTAGGCGGGGCTCTCTACGAGCAGTACTTC. V is TRBV4-1 and J is TRBJ2-7; a possible D gene is TRBD2 (6 bases). The CDR3 length is 16 residues. V was clipped by 1 base and J by 3 bases, with 16 bases between them. Germline V gene sequence: CDR1 MGHRA, CDR2 YSYEKL.

The chain uses TRBV6-5 and TRBJ1-4, with no clear D. Germline assignment: CDR1 MNHEY and CDR2 SVGAGI. The CDR3 consists of 15 residues. Trimming stripped 6 bases from V and 0 bases from J, with 11 bases between. The CDR3 sequence: CASRPLSPTNEKLFF. The CDR3 nucleotides read TGTGCCAGCAGGCCCCTAAGCCCAACTAATGAAAAACTGTTTTTT.

This rearrangement joins TRBV7-8 to TRBJ2-3, with 10 bases matching TRBD2. V trimming: 2 bases; J trimming: 4 bases; junction bases outside the gene matches: 6. The germline V gene encodes CDR1 SGHVS and CDR2 FQNEAQ. This CDR3 has 16 residues. CDR3 sequence: CASSLRGAGGADTQYF. Written as DNA, the CDR3 is TGTGCCAGCAGCTTAAGGGGAGCGGGGGGGGCAGATACGCAGTATTTT.

The chain links TRBV11-2 to TRBJ2-7; tentatively, D is TRBD2 (5 bases). The CDR3 extends over 12 amino acids. CDR1 SGHAT and CDR2 FQNNGV come from the germline V gene. Trimming took off 5 bases at V and 2 bases at J, with 7 bases between the two ends. The CDR3 sequence: CASSGLTYEQYF. The CDR3 nucleotides are TGTGCCAGCAGCGGACTGACCTACGAGCAGTACTTC.

The chain carries TRBV13 and TRBJ2-7; no reliable D call. V lost 3 bases and J 0 bases, leaving 12 bases between the germline ends. The germline V gene encodes CDR1 PRHDT and CDR2 FYEKMQ (reference sequence). The CDR3 totals 15 residues. In DNA form, the CDR3 reads TGTGCCAGCAGCTTGGGCCGCCGTAACTCCTACGAGCAGTACTTC. Protein: CASSLGRRNSYEQYF.

The rearrangement uses TRBV6-5 and TRBJ2-2; 8 bases line up with TRBD2. The CDR3 spans 15 residues. J lost 0 bases, V lost 6 bases, and 3 bases had no gene match. Germline CDR1 is MNHEY and CDR2 is SVGAGI. The CDR3 is CASRVAGSNTGELFF. CDR3 in DNA: TGTGCCAGCAGGGTAGCGGGGTCGAACACCGGGGAGCTGTTTTTT.